This note documents a single T cell receptor (beta chain) sequence. This record comes from a study of blood T cell repertoires in COVID-19. Overall study: Samples of COVID-19 (acute and convalescent) were obtained from the United States, Italy and Spain.

This table comes from immunoSEQ multiplex PCR, and its TCRdb copy is limited to in-frame clones, with some not included. The table lists under 250,000 clones, just over 85% of them singletons, with approximately 1.4% in the top ten. The germline V gene encodes CDR1 MDHEN and CDR2 SYDVKM. CDR3 length: 16 residues. V lost 6 bases and J 1 base, leaving 19 bases between the germline ends. Sequences were obtained from peripheral blood. The receptor's source is an elderly man with acute or convalescent COVID-19. The chain uses TRBV28 and TRBJ2-7, with a weak D call TRBD1 (6 bases). CDR3 nucleotides: TGTGCCAGCAGCCTCCTTGGTAGGGGGACATCCTACGAGCAGTACTTC. The encoded protein is CASSLLGRGTSYEQYF.